Below, 2 T cell receptor beta chains from the same sample are listed, as sequenced in a study of T cell responses to AZD1222 COVID-19 vaccine. The table came from immunoSEQ multiplex PCR; TCRdb's copy has only in-frame clones and leaves some out. The sample carries around 84,000 clones, around nine tenths recorded once. The sequenced sample was peripheral blood, obtained on day 0 of MenACWY control vaccination. The receptors stem from an adult in good health.

The chain links TRBV10-3 to TRBJ2-2; 10 nucleotides align to TRBD2. With V trimmed by 6 bases and J by 7 bases, 8 bases remained unmatched. CDR1 is ENHRY, CDR2 SYGVKD, per germline. This CDR3 is built from 15 residues. CDR3 nucleotides: TGTGCCATCAGCCCACTAGCGGGGCCAATCGGGGAGCTGTTTTTT. Its translation: CAISPLAGPIGELFF.

The chain is built from TRBV16 and TRBJ1-4; unclear D gene. With 4 bases removed from V and 7 bases from J, the gap between germline ends came to 13 bases. CDR3 length: 14 residues. Per germline, CDR1 KGHSY and CDR2 FQNENV. In nucleotides, the CDR3 is TGTGCCAGCAGCCCAACACCCTGGAGTGAAAAACTGTTTTTT. Protein product: CASSPTPWSEKLFF.